This TCR beta chain was obtained from a study of monozygotic twins with inflammatory bowel disease. From its re-call of the 5' RACE reads, TCRdb lists each CDR3 protein once, without DNA. Its listing shows around 400,000 distinct CDR3 sequences. This sequence was found in a human donor with ulcerative colitis or Crohn's disease, or a healthy co-twin of an affected twin (not recorded which). Sequencing was performed on blood.

CDR3 in amino acids: CSALNPNTEAFF. The genes are TRBV29-1 and TRBJ1-1. In germline, CDR1 is SQVTM, CDR2 ANQGSEA. This CDR3 contains 12 residues.